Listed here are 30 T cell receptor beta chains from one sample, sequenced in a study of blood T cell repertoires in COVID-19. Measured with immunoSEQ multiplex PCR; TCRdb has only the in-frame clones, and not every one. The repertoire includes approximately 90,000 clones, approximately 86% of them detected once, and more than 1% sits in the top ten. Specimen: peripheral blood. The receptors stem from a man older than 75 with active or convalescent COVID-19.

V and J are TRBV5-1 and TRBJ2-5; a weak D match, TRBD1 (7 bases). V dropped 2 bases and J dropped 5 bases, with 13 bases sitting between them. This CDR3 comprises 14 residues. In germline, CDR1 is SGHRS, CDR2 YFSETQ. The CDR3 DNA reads TGCGCCAGCAGCTTCAGGGGGGTAAAGGAGACCCAGTACTTC. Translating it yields CASSFRGVKETQYF.

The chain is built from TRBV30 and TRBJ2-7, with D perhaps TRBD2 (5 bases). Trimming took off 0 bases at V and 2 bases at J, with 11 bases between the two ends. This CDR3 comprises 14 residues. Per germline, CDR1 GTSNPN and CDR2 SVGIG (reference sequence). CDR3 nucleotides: TGTGCCTGGAGTGTTGGAGGACTTACCTACGAGCAGTACTTC. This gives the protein CAWSVGGLTYEQYF.

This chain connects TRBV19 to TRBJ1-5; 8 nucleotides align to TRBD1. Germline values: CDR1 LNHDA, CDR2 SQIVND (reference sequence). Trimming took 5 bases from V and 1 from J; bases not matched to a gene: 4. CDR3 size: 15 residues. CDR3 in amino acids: CASSHTGGSNQPQHF. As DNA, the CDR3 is TGTGCCAGTAGTCACACAGGGGGGAGCAATCAGCCCCAGCATTTT.

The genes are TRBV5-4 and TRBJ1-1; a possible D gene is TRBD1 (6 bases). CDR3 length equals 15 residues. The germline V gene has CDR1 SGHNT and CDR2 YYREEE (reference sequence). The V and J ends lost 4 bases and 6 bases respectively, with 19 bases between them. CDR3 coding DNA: TGTGCCAGCAGCCAAGAACAGGGCCGCCGGGCTGAAGCTTTCTTT. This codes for CASSQEQGRRAEAFF.

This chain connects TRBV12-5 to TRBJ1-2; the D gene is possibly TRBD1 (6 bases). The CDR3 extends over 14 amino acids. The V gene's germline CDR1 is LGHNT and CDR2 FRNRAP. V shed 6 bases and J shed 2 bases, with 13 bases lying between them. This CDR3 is CASGIDRLNYGYTF. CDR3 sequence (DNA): TGTGCTAGTGGCATAGACAGGCTCAACTATGGCTACACCTTC.

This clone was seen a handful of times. The CDR3 region is CASSPGQGDYYEQYF. The CDR3 DNA is TGTGCCAGCAGCCCCGGACAGGGCGATTACTACGAGCAGTACTTC. The V gene is TRBV5-4, the J gene TRBJ2-7; TRBD1 matches at 8 bases. V was pared by 4 bases and J by 3 bases, with 9 bases of the junction left unmatched. In germline, CDR1 is SGHNT, CDR2 YYREEE (reference sequence). The CDR3 runs to 15 residues. The full variable domain, with the rest looked up from reference TRBV5-4 and TRBJ2-7, is ETGVTQSPTHLIKTRGQQVTLRCSSQSGHNTVSWYQQALGQGPQFIFQYYREEENGRGNFPPRFSGLQFPNYSSELNVNALELDDSALYLCASSPGQGDYYEQYFGPGTRLTVT.

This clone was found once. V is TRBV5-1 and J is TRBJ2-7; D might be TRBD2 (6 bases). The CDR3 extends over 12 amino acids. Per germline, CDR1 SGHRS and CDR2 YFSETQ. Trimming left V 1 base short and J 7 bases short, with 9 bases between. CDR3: CASSLPGAEQYF. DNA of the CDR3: TGCGCCAGCAGCTTGCCGGGAGCGGAGCAGTACTTC.

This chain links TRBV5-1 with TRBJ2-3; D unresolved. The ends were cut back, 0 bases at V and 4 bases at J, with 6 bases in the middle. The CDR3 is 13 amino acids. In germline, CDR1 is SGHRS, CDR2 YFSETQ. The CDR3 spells CASSLGHPDTQYF. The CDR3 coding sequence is TGCGCCAGCAGCTTGGGGCACCCAGATACGCAGTATTTT.

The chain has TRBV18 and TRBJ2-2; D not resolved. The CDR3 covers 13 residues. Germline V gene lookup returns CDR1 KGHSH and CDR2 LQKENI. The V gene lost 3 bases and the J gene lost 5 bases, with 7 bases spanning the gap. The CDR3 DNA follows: TGTGCCAGCTCACCGCTCGAGACCGGGGAGCTGTTTTTT. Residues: CASSPLETGELFF.

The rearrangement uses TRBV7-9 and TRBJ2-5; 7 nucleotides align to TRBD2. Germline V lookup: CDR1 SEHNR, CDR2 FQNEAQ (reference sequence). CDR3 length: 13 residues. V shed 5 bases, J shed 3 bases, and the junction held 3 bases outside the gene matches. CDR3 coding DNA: TGTGCCAGCAGCCCCCTAGCGGAAGAGACCCAGTACTTC. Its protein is CASSPLAEETQYF. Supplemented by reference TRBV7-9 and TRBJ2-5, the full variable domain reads DTGVSQNPRHKITKRGQNVTFRCDPISEHNRLYWYRQTLGQGPEFLTYFQNEAQLEKSRLLSDRFSAERPKGSFSTLEIQRTEQGDSAMYLCASSPLAEETQYFGPGTRLLVL.

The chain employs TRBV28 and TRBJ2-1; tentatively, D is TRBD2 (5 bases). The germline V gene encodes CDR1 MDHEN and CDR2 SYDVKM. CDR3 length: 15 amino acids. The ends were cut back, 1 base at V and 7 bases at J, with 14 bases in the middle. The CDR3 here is CASSLFSGSGNEQFF. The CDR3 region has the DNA TGTGCCAGCAGTTTATTTTCCGGGTCGGGAAATGAGCAGTTCTTC.

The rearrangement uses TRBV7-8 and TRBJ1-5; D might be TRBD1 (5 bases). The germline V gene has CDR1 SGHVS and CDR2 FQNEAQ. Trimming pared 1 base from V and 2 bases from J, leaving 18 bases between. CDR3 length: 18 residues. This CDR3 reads CASSLDQVRASGNQPQHF. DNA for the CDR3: TGTGCCAGCAGCTTAGATCAGGTCAGGGCTTCGGGCAATCAGCCCCAGCATTTT.

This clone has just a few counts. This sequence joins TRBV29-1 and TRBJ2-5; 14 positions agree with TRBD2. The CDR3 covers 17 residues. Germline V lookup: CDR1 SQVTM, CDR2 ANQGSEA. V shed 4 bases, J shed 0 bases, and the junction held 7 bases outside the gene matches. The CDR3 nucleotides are TGCAGCGTTGCCGGGACTAGCGGGAGAAGGTACCAAGAGACCCAGTACTTC. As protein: CSVAGTSGRRYQETQYF.

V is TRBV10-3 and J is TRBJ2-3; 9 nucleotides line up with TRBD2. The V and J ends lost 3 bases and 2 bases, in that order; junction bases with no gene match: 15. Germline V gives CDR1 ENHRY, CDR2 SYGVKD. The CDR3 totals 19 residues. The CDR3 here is CAISDTSQVLAGNTDTQYF. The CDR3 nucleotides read TGTGCCATCAGTGATACGTCCCAAGTCCTAGCGGGAAACACAGATACGCAGTATTTT.

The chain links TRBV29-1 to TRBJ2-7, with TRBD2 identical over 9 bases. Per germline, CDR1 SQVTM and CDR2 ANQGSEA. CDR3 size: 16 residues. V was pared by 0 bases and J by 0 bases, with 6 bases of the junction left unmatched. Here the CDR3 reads CSVEEAGGGHSYEQYF. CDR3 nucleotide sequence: TGCAGCGTTGAAGAAGCGGGGGGTGGCCACTCCTACGAGCAGTACTTC.

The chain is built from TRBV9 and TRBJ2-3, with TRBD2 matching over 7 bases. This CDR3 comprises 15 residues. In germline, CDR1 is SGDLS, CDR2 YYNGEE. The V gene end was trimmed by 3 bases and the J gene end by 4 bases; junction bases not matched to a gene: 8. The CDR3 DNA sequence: TGTGCCAGCAGCGCCGGGGGGACTCCCTCAGATACGCAGTATTTT. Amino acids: CASSAGGTPSDTQYF.

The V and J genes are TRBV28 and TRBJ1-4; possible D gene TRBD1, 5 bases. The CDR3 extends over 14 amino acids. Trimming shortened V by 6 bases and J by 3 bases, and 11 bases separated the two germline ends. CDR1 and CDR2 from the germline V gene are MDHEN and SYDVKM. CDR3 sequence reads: CASSPQAPNEKLFF. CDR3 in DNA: TGTGCCAGCAGCCCACAGGCACCTAATGAAAAACTGTTTTTT.

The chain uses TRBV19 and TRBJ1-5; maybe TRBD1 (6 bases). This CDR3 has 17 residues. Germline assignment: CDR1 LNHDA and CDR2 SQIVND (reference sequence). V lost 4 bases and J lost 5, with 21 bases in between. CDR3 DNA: TGTGCCAGTAGTAAAGGGCCCTCCGACAGGCCCCATCAGCCCCAGCATTTT. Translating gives CASSKGPSDRPHQPQHF.

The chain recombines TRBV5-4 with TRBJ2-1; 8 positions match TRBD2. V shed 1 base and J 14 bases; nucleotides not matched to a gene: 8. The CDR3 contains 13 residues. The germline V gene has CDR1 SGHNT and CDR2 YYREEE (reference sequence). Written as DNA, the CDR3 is TGTGCCAGCAGCTTGTCCCAGCGGGAGACGGAGTTCTTC. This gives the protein CASSLSQRETEFF. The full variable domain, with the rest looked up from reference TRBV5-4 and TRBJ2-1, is ETGVTQSPTHLIKTRGQQVTLRCSSQSGHNTVSWYQQALGQGPQFIFQYYREEENGRGNFPPRFSGLQFPNYSSELNVNALELDDSALYLCASSLSQRETEFFGPGTRLTVL.

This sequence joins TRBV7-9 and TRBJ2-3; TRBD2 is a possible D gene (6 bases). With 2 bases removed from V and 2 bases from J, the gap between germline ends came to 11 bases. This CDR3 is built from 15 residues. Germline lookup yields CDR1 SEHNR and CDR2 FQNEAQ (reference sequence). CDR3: CASSLLSGDTDTQYF. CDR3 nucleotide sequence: TGTGCCAGCAGCTTATTGTCGGGAGACACAGATACGCAGTATTTT.

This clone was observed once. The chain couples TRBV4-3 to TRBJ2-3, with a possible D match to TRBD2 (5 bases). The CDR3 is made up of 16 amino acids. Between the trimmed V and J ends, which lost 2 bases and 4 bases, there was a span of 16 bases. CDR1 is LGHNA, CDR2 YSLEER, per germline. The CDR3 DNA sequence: TGCGCCAGCAGCCAACGAGGGCTCCCCGAGCCAGATACGCAGTATTTT. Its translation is CASSQRGLPEPDTQYF.

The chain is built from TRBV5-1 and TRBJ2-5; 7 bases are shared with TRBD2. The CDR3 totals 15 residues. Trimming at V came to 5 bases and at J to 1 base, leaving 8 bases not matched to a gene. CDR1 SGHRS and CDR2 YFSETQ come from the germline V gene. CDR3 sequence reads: CASSIIAGPQETQYF. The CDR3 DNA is TGCGCCAGCAGTATAATAGCGGGTCCCCAAGAGACCCAGTACTTC.

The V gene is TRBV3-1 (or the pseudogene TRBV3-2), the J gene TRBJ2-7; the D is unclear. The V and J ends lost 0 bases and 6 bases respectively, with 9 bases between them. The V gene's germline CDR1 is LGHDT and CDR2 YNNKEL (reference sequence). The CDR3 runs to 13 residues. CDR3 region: CASSQDRIAEQYF. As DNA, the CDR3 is TGTGCCAGCAGCCAAGATAGAATAGCCGAGCAGTACTTC.

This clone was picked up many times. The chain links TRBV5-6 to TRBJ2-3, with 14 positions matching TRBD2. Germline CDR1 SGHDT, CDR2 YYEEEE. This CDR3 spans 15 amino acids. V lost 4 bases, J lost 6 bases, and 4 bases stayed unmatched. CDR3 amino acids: CASSQGTSGSDTQYF. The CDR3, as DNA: TGTGCCAGCAGCCAGGGGACTAGCGGGAGTGATACGCAGTATTTT.

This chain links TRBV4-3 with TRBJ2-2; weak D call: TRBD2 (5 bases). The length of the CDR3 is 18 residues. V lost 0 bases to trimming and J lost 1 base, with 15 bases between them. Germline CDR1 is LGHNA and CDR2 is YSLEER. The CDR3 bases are TGCGCCAGCAGCCAAGAAGCGGTCCGGTTGCTGAACACCGGGGAGCTGTTTTTT. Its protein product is CASSQEAVRLLNTGELFF.

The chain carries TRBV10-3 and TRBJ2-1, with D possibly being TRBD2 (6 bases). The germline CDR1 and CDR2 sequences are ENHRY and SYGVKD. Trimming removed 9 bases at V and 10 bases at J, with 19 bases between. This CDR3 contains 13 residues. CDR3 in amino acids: CAMARASAGEQFF. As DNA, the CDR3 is TGTGCCATGGCCAGGGCATCGGCGGGGGAGCAGTTCTTC.

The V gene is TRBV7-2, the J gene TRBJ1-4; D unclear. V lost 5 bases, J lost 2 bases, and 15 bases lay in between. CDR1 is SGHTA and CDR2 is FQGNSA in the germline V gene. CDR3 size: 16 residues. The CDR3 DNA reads TGTGCCAGCAGCCCAGGTCCGGGGATTACTAATGAAAAACTGTTTTTT. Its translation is CASSPGPGITNEKLFF.

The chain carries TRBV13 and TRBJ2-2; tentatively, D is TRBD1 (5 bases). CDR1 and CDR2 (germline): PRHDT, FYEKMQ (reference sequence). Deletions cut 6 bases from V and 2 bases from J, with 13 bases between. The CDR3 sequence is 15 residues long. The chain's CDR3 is CASSPGQFNTGELFF. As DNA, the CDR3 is TGTGCCAGCAGTCCAGGGCAGTTTAACACCGGGGAGCTGTTTTTT.

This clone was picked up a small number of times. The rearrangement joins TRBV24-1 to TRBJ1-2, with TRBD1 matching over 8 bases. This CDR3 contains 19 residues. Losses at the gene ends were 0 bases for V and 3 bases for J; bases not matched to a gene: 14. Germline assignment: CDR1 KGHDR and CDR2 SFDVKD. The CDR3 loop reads CATSDLMVRGRIGDYGYTF. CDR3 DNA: TGTGCCACCAGTGATTTGATGGTCAGGGGGCGCATAGGGGACTATGGCTACACCTTC.

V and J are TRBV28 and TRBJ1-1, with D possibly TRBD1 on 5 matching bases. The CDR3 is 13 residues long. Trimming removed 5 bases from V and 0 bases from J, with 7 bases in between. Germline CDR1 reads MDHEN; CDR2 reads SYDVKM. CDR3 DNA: TGTGCCAGCAGTGTGACAGTGAACACTGAAGCTTTCTTT. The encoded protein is CASSVTVNTEAFF.